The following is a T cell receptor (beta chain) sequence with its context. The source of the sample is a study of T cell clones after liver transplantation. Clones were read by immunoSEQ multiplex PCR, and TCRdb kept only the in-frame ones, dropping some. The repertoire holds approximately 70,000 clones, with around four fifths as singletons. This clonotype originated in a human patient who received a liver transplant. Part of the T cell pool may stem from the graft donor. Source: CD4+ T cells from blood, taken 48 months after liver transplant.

The CDR3 sequence is CASSFTGPNDEQYF. The CDR3 DNA sequence: TGCGCCAGCAGCTTTACAGGGCCGAATGACGAGCAGTACTTC. The J gene is TRBJ2-7, the V gene TRBV5-1; D might be TRBD1 (6 bases). From germline, CDR1 is SGHRS and CDR2 YFSETQ. Trimming shortened V by 2 bases and J by 5 bases, and 14 bases separated the two germline ends. This CDR3 has 14 residues. Full variable domain (rest looked up from reference TRBV5-1 and TRBJ2-7): KAGVTQTPRYLIKTRGQQVTLSCSPISGHRSVSWYQQTPGQGLQFLFEYFSETQRNKGNFPGRFSGRQFSNSRSEMNVSTLELGDSALYLCASSFTGPNDEQYFGPGTRLTVT.